This T cell receptor (beta chain) is drawn from a study of blood T cell repertoires in COVID-19. Study-level background: Whether acute or convalescent, the COVID-19 samples came from the United States, Italy and Spain.

The repertoire was sequenced with immunoSEQ multiplex PCR; TCRdb's copy has only in-frame clones and lacks some. The table has a few hundred thousand clones, approximately 83% seen once. Germline V gene lookup returns CDR1 MNHEY and CDR2 SMNVEV (reference sequence). The CDR3 extends over 13 amino acids. V was trimmed by 8 bases and J by 2 bases, leaving 12 bases between them. Source material: peripheral blood. The sequence was collected from a man aged 25 to 40 who had recovered from COVID-19. J is TRBJ1-1 and V is TRBV27, with D maybe TRBD1 (5 bases). In DNA, the CDR3 is TGTGCCAGCGGTTGGGGCTCAAACACTGAAGCTTTCTTT. Its protein is CASGWGSNTEAFF.